The clone carrying this T cell receptor beta chain was seen at least ten times. The antigen remains unidentified. J was trimmed by 8 bases and V by 0 bases; bases with no gene match: 8. The CDR3 is 16 amino acids. Germline CDR1 and CDR2: SGHAT and FQNNGV. This specimen comes from a study of regulatory T cells in long-lasting Graves disease. Study outcomes and limitations: Newly diagnosed Graves' patients exceeded persistent ones in TCR diversity.

Building the TCR beta libraries relied on iRepertoire HTBI primers, and CDR3 regions underwent Arm-PCR. One entry per CDR3 protein results from TCRdb running MiXCR on the multiplex PCR reads. The table has some 490,000 distinct CDR3 sequences, 9.5% to 15% seen once. Indicated time point: newly diagnosed GD, antithyroid drugs for less than 3 months. With RNA extracted from PBMCs as input, the TCR library was made. The sample was also reused in another study, on T cells in Graves' hyperthyroidism and ophthalmopathy. From that second work: The TCR CDR3 first-round RT-PCR relied on the HTBI primer set. Expanded thyroid clonotypes (above 0.001) were mostly also found in blood.

Sequencing used peripheral blood mononuclear cells (PBMCs), obtained at new diagnosis, from a patient treated with antithyroid drugs. This receptor was identified in a woman under 40 with Graves disease. The chain combines TRBV11-2 with TRBJ1-1; 11 positions match TRBD1. The CDR3 nucleotides are TGTGCCAGCAGCTTAGATATAGGACAGGGGGCCAGCGAAGCTTTCTTT. Its protein product is CASSLDIGQGASEAFF.